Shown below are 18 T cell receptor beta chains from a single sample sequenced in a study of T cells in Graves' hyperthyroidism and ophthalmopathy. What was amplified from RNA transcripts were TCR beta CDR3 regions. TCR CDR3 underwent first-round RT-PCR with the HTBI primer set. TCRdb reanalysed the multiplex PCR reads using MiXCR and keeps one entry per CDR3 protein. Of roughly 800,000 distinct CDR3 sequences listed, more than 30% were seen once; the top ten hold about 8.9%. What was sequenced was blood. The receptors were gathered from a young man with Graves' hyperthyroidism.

CDR3 in amino acids: CASNPSSRNYGYTF. The CDR3 DNA sequence: TGTGCCAGCAACCCCTCCTCACGTAACTATGGCTACACCTTC. The chain carries TRBV6-5 and TRBJ1-2; D remains unclear. In germline, CDR1 is MNHEY, CDR2 SVGAGI. Between the trimmed V and J ends, which lost 7 bases and 1 base, there was a span of 13 bases. This CDR3 is built from 14 residues.

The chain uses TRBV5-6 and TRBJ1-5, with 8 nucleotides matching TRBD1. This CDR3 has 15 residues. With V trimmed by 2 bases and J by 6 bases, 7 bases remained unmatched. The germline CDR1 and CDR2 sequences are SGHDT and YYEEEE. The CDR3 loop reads CASSLWDRSGQPQHF. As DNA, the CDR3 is TGTGCCAGCAGCTTATGGGACAGGTCCGGTCAGCCCCAGCATTTT.

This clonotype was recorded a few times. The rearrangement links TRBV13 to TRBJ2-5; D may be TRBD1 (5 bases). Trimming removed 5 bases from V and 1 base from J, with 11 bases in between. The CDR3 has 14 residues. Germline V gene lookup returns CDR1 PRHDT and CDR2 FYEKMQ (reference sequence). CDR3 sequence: CASSKQALQETQYF. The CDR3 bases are TGTGCCAGCAGCAAACAGGCCCTCCAAGAGACCCAGTACTTC. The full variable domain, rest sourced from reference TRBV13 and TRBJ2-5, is AAGVIQSPRHLIKEKRETATLKCYPIPRHDTVYWYQQGPGQDPQFLISFYEKMQSDKGSIPDRFSAQQFSDYHSELNMSSLELGDSALYFCASSKQALQETQYFGPGTRLLVL.

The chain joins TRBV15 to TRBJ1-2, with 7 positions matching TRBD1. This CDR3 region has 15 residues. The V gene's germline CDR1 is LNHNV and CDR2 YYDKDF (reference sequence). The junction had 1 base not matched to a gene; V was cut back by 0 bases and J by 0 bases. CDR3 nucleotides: TGTGCCACCAGCAGAGAAACAGGGGCTAACTATGGCTACACCTTC. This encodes CATSRETGANYGYTF.

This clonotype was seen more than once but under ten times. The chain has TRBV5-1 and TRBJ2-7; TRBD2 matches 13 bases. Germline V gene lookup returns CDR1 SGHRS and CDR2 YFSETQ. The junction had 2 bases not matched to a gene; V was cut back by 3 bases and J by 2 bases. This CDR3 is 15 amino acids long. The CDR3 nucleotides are TGCGCCAGCAGCTCGGGACTAGCGGGGACCTACGAGCAGTACTTC. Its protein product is CASSSGLAGTYEQYF.

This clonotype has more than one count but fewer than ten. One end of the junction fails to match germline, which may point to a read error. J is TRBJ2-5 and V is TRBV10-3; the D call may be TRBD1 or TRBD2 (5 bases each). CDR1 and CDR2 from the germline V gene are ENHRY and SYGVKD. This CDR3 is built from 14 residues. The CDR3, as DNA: TGTGCCAGCAGTTACTCGTGGGGCGGGGAGACCCAGTACTTC. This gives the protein CASSYSWGGETQYF.

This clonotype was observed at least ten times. The CDR3 region is CSANGRDSNTEAFF. For the CDR3, the DNA is TGCAGCGCCAACGGGAGGGACTCCAACACTGAAGCTTTCTTT. The gene calls are TRBV29-1 and TRBJ1-1; possibly TRBD1 for D (5 bases). V lost 7 bases to trimming and J lost 2 bases, with 17 bases between them. Germline CDR1 and CDR2: SQVTM and ANQGSEA. CDR3 length: 14 amino acids.

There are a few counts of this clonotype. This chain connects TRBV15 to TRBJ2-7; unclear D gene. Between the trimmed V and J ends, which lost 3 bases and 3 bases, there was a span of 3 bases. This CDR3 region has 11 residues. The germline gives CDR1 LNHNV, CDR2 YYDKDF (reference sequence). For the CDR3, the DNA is TGTGCCACCAGCAGCTACTACGAGCAGTACTTC. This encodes CATSSYYEQYF.

The CDR3: CASSPEAGVGETQYF. DNA for the CDR3: TGTGCCAGCAGCCCAGAAGCGGGGGTAGGGGAGACCCAGTACTTC. The genes are TRBV7-2 and TRBJ2-5; 8 bases agree with TRBD2. The V gene end was trimmed by 5 bases and the J gene end by 5 bases; junction bases not matched to a gene: 10. The CDR3 loop spans 15 amino acids. Germline loops: CDR1 SGHTA, CDR2 FQGNSA.

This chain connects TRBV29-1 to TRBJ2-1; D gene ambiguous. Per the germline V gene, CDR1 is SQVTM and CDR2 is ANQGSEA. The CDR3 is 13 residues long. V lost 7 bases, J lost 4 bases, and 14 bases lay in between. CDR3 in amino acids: CSGRVAAYNEQFF. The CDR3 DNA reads TGCAGCGGTCGGGTAGCAGCTTACAATGAGCAGTTCTTC.

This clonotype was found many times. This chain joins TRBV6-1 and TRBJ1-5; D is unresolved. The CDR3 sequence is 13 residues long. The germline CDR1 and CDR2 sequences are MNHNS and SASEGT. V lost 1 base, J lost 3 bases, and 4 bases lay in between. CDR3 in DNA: TGTGCCAGCAGTGAAGTTCTCAATCAGCCCCAGCATTTT. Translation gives CASSEVLNQPQHF.

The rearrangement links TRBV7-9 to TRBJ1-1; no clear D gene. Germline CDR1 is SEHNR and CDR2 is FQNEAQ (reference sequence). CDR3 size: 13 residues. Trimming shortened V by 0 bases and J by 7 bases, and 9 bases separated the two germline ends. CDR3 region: CASSLALSDEAFF. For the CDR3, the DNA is TGTGCCAGCAGCTTAGCACTGTCCGATGAAGCTTTCTTT.

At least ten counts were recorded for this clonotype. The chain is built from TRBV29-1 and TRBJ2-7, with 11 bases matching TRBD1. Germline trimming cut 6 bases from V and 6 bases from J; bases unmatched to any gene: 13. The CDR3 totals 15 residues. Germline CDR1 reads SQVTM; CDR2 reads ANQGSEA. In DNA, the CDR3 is TGCAGCGTACAAGACCTCGGAGGACAGGGGGCCGAGCAGTACTTC. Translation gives CSVQDLGGQGAEQYF.

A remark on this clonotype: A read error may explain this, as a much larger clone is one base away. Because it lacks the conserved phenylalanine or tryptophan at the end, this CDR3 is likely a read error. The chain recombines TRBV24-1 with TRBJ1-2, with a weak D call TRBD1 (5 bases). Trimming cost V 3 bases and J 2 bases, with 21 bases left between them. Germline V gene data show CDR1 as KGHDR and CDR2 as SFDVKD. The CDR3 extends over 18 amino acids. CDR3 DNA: TGTGCCACCAGTGATGTTACGGGACGTGGACGGACAAACTATGGCTACACCCTC. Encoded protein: CATSDVTGRGRTNYGYTL.

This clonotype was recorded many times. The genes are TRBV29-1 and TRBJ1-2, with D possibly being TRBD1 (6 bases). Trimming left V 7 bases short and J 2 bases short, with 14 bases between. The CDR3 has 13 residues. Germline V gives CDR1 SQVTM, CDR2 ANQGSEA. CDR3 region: CSATTGDNYGYTF. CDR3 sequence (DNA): TGCAGCGCCACGACAGGAGACAACTATGGCTACACCTTC.

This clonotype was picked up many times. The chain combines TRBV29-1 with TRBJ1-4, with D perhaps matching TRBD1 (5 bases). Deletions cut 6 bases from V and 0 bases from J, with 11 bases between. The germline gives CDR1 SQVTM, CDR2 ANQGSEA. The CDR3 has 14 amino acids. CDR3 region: CSVTVGATNEKLFF. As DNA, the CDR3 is TGCAGCGTGACGGTAGGGGCAACTAATGAAAAACTGTTTTTT.

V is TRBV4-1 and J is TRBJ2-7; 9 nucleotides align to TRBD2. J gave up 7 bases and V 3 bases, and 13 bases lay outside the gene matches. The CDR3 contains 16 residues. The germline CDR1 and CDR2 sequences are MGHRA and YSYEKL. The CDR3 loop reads CASSQEAGGPIVEQYF. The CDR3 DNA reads TGCGCCAGCAGCCAGGAAGCGGGGGGACCCATAGTTGAGCAGTACTTC.

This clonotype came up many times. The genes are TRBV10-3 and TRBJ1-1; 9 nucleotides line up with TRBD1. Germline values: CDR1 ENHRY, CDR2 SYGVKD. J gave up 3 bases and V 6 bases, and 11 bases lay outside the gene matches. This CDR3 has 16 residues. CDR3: CAISAAQGARHTEAFF. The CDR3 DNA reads TGTGCCATCAGCGCCGCACAGGGGGCAAGACACACTGAAGCTTTCTTT.